This record covers a single TCR beta chain. The antigen remains undetermined. Sequencing used immunoSEQ multiplex PCR; TCRdb keeps in-frame clones, though not all of them. The sample has more than 3,500 clones; around 92% are singletons. CDR3 length equals 15 residues. V was clipped by 3 bases and J by 4 bases, with 10 bases between them. Germline values: CDR1 ENHRY, CDR2 SYGVKD. This sample was taken from a study of T cells and Merkel cell carcinoma outcomes. Study-wide results and caveats: In Merkel cell carcinoma, repertoire and T-cell density reportedly predicted outcomes.

Sequenced material: tumor tissue from Merkel cell carcinoma. The source is a human donor with Merkel cell carcinoma. V is TRBV10-3 and J is TRBJ1-6; D is possibly TRBD1 (6 bases). CDR3 sequence reads: CAISEGTPYNSPLHF. In nucleotides, the CDR3 is TGTGCCATCAGTGAAGGGACACCGTATAATTCACCCCTCCACTTT.